This TCR beta chain was captured in a study of regulatory T cells in long-lasting Graves disease. Study-level points and caveats: The study found lower TCR diversity in persistent Graves' patients than in newly diagnosed ones. Under persistent disease, TRBV28, TRBJ1-2 and TRBJ2-5 were used preferentially. Limited sample numbers may have lowered accuracy.

For TCR beta, libraries came from iRepertoire HTBI primers and Arm-PCR of CDR3 regions. MiXCR, applied by TCRdb to the multiplex PCR reads, yields one record per CDR3 protein. The sample has 400,000 to 550,000 distinct CDR3 sequences, about 15% seen once. This clonotype has a count of ten or more. The antigen is undetermined. Per germline, CDR1 GTSNPN and CDR2 SVGIG (reference sequence). Trimming removed 2 bases at V and 1 base at J, with 14 bases between. The CDR3 length is 15 residues. Time point: newly diagnosed GD, antithyroid drugs for less than 3 months. Following extraction of RNA from PBMCs, that RNA was used to make the TCR library. The same sample was also studied in work on T cells in Graves' hyperthyroidism and ophthalmopathy. Per that paper: In the analysis, a 13 V-J model separated ophthalmopathy from stable hyperthyroidism.

The receptor's source is a woman aged 25 to 39 with Graves disease. The J gene is TRBJ2-5, the V gene TRBV30; tentatively, D is TRBD1 (5 bases). Source: peripheral blood mononuclear cells (PBMCs), taken at new diagnosis, from a patient treated with antithyroid drugs. CDR3 nucleotides: TGTGCCTGGAGTAGGACATCGACTCTCCAAGAGACCCAGTACTTC. Amino acid sequence: CAWSRTSTLQETQYF.